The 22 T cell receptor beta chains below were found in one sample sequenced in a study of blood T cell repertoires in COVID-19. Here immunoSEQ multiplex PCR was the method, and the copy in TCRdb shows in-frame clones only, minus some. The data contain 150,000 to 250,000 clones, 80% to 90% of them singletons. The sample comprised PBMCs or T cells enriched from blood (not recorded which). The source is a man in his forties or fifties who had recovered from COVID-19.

This CDR3 reads CASSHRDSNGYTF. CDR3 nucleotides: TGTGCCAGCAGCCACCGGGACTCTAATGGCTACACCTTC. The chain is built from TRBV3-1 (or the pseudogene TRBV3-2) and TRBJ1-2, with D perhaps matching TRBD1 (5 bases). Germline V lookup: CDR1 LGHDT, CDR2 YNNKEL (reference sequence). The CDR3 is made up of 13 amino acids. V was clipped by 3 bases and J by 6 bases, with 11 bases between them.

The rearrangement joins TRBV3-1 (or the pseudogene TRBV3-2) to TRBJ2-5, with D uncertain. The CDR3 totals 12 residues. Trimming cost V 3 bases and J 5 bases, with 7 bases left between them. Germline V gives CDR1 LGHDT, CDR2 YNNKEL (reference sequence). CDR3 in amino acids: CASSQNQETQYF. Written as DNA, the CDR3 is TGTGCCAGCAGCCAGAATCAGGAGACCCAGTACTTC.

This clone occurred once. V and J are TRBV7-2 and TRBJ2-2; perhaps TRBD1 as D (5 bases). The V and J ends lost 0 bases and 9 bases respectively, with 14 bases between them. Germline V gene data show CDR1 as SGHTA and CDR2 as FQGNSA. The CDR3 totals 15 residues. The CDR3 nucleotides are TGTGCCAGCAGCTTAGCGCAGGGCTGGTCCCGGGAGCTGTTTTTT. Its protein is CASSLAQGWSRELFF.

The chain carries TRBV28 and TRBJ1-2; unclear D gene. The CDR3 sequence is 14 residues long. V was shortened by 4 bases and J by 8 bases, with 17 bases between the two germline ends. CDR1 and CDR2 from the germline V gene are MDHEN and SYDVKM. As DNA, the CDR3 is TGTGCCAGCAGTTCATACCCCCTAAAAACGGGCTACACCTTC. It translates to CASSSYPLKTGYTF.

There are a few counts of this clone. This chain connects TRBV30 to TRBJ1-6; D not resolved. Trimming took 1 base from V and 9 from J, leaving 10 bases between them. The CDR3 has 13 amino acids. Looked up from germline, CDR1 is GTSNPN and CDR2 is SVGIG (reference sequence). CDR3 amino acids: CAWSGTVGSPLHF. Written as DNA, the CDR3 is TGTGCCTGGAGTGGCACAGTGGGTTCACCCCTCCACTTT.

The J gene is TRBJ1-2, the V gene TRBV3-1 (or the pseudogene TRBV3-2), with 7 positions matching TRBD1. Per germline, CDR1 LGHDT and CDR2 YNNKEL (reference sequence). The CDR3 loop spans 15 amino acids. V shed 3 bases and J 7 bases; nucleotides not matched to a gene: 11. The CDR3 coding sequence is TGTGCCAGCAGCCATACGACCGGGACAGTTCCTGGCTACACCTTC. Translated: CASSHTTGTVPGYTF.

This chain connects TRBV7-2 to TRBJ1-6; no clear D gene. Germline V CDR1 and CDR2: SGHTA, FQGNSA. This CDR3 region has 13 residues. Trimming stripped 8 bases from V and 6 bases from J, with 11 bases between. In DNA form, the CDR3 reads TGTGCCAGCCGTGCATCCGGTAATTCACCCCTCCACTTT. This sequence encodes CASRASGNSPLHF.

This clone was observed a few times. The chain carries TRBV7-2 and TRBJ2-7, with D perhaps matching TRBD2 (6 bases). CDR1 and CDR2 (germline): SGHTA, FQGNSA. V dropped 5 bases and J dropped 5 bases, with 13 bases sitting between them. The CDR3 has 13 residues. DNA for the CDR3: TGTGCCAGCAGCCACACTAGCCTCGACGAGCAGTACGTC. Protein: CASSHTSLDEQYV.

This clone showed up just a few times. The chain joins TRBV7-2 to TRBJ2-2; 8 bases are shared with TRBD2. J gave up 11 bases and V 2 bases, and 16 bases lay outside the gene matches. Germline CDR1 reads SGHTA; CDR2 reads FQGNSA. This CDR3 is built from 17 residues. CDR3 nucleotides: TGTGCCAGCAGCTTAAGGTCTAGCGGGCTAGGGAGTGGAGAGCTGTTTTTT. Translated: CASSLRSSGLGSGELFF.

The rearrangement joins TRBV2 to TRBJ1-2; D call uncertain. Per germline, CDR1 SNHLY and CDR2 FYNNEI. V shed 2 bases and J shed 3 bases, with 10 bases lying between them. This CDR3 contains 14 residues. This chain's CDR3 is CASSERQQDYGYTF. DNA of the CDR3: TGTGCCAGCAGTGAAAGGCAGCAGGACTATGGCTACACCTTC.

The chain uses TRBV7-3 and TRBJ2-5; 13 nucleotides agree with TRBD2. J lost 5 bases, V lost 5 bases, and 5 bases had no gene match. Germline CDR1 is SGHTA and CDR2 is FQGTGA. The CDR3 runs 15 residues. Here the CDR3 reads CASSMTSGRWETQYF. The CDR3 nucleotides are TGTGCCAGCAGCATGACTAGCGGGAGGTGGGAGACCCAGTACTTC.

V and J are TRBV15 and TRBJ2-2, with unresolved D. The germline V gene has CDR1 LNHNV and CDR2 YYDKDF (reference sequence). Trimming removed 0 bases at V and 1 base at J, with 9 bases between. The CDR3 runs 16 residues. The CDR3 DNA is TGTGCCACCAGCAGAGATTTTACCGGGAACACCGGGGAGCTGTTTTTT. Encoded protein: CATSRDFTGNTGELFF.

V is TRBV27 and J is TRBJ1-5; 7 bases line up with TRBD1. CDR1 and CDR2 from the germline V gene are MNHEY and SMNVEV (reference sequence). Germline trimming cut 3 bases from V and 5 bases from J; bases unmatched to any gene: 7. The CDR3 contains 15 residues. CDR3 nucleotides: TGTGCCAGCAGTTTTAGGCAGGGGGTGGATCAGCCCCAGCATTTT. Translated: CASSFRQGVDQPQHF.

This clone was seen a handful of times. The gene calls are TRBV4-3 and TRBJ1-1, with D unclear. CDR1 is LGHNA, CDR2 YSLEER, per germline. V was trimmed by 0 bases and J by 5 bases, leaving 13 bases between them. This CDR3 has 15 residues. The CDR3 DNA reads TGCGCCAGCAGCCAAGAAGCGGTAGAGAGAACTGAAGCTTTCTTT. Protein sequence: CASSQEAVERTEAFF.

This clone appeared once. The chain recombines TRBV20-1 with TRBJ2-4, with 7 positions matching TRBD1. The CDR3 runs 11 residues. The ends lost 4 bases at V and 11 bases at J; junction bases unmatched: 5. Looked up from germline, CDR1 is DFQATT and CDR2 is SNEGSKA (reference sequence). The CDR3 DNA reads TGCAGTGCTACCCACGACAGGGTTCAGTACTTC. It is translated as CSATHDRVQYF.

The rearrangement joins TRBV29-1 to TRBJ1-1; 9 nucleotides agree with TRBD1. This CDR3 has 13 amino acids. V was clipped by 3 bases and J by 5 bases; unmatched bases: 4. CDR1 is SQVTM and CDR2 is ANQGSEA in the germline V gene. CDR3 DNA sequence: TGCAGCGTTGAGAACAGGGGGCAGACTGAAGCTTTCTTT. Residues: CSVENRGQTEAFF. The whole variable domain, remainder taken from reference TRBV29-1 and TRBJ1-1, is SAVISQKPSRDICQRGTSLTIQCQVDSQVTMMFWYRQQPGQSLTLIATANQGSEATYESGFVIDKFPISRPNLTFSTLTVSNMSPEDSSIYLCSVENRGQTEAFFGQGTRLTVV.

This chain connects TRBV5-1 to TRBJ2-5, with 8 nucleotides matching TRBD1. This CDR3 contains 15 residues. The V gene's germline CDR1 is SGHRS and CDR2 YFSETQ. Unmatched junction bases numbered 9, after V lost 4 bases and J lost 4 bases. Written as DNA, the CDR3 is TGCGCCAGCAGCCCCTTAGCCAGGGGGCGAGAGACCCAGTACTTC. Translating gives CASSPLARGRETQYF. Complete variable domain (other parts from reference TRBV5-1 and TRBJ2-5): KAGVTQTPRYLIKTRGQQVTLSCSPISGHRSVSWYQQTPGQGLQFLFEYFSETQRNKGNFPGRFSGRQFSNSRSEMNVSTLELGDSALYLCASSPLARGRETQYFGPGTRLLVL.

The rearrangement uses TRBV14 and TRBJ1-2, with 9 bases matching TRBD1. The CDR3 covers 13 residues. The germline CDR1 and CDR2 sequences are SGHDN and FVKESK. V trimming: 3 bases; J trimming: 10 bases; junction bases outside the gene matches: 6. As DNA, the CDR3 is TGTGCCAGCAGCCACGGGACAGGGCACGACTACACCTTC. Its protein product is CASSHGTGHDYTF.

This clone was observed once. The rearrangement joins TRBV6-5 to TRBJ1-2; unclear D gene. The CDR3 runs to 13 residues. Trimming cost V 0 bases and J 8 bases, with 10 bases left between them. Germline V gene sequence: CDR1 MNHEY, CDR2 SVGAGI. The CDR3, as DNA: TGTGCCAGCAGTTACTCGAACGGTGCGGGCTACACCTTC. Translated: CASSYSNGAGYTF.

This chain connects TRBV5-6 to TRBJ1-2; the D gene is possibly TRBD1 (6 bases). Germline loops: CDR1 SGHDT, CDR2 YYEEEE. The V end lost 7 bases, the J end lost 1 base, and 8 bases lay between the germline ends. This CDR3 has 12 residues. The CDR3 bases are TGTGCCAGCGGGGGCGGTAACTATGGCTACACCTTC. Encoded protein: CASGGGNYGYTF.

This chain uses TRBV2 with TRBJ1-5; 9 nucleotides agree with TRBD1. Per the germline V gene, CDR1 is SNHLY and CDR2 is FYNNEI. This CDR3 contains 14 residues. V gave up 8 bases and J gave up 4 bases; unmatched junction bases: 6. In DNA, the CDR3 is TGTGCCAGCGGACTGACAGGGGGGAATCAGCCCCAGCATTTT. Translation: CASGLTGGNQPQHF.

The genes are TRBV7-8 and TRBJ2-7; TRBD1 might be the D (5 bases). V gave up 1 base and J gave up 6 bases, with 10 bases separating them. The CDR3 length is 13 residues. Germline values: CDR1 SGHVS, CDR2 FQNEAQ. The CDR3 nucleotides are TGTGCCAGCAGCTTAGAGGACCAGGGCGAGCAGTACTTC. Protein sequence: CASSLEDQGEQYF.